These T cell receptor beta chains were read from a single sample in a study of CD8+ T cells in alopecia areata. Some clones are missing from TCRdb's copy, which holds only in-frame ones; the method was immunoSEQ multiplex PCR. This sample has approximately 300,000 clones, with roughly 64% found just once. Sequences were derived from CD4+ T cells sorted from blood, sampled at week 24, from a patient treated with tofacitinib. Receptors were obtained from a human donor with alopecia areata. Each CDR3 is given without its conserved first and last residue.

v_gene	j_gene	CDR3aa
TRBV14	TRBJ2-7	ASSPGQGPYEQY
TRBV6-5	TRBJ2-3	ASTSRRTSSDTQY
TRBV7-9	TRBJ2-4	ASSFRGPGPADIQY
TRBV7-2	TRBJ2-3	ASSPLWVSTDTQY
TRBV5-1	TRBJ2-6	ASSFTGSTGANVLT
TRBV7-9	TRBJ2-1	ASSYVTGSYNEQF
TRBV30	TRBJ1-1	AFLLGMNTEAF
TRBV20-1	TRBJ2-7	SARDRSRQY
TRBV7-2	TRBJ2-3	ASSLLPSIRSDTQY
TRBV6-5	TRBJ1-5	ASRQDSNQPQH